This TCR beta chain is drawn from a study of OX40 agonist ivuxolimab in advanced cancers. Looking at the study overall: Mean age approximately 61 years, range about 20 to 79; 82.7% male. Three patients had partial responses: one hepatocellular carcinoma, two cutaneous melanoma. Eligibility admitted prior anti-PD-1, anti-PD-L1 or anti-CTLA-4 therapy; around 41% had some.

Study results and caveats: The study did not work out the antigen specificity of the expanded peripheral T cells.

Points on this clone: Its cognate antigen is unknown.

V lost 6 bases, J lost 6 bases, and 20 bases lay in between. Looked up from germline, CDR1 is MNHEY and CDR2 is SVGAGI. CDR3 length: 15 residues. TCRdb's table, derived via immunoSEQ multiplex PCR, lists solely in-frame clones and lacks some. In the table there are 70,000 to 80,000 clones, about 93% of which are singletons. The TCR sequence derives from an adult with an advanced solid tumor such as melanoma, head and neck, liver or kidney cancer. Sequences were derived from CD4+ or CD8+ T cells sorted from blood, sampled in a trial of the OX40 agonist ivuxolimab. The chain employs TRBV6-5 and TRBJ1-1; D is uncertain. DNA for the CDR3: TGTGCCAGCAGCCAACGAGGAAGGGCGGCTTCTGAAGCTTTCTTT. Protein: CASSQRGRAASEAFF.